The 14 T cell receptor beta chains presented below share a single source sample, sequenced in a study of blood T cell repertoires in COVID-19 (dated by TCRdb to about 2020). Libraries were made using the immunoSEQ multiplex PCR assay. Here the immuneACCESS table is served through TCRdb, limited to in-frame sequences with V and J called. Missing clones are a known gap in these copies; in checked studies unresolved V genes cover under half, and the rest lacks a known reason. The sample contains hundreds of thousands of clones, under 90% of them found a single time. The ten largest clonotypes hold approximately 9% of the sample. What was sequenced was peripheral blood. The receptor set was obtained from a human donor in a cohort sampled during active COVID-19.

The chain carries TRBV28 and TRBJ1-1; D gene ambiguous. The V gene's germline CDR1 is MDHEN and CDR2 SYDVKM. Trimming left V 4 bases short and J 6 bases short, with 15 bases between. The CDR3 has 14 amino acids. The CDR3 loop reads CASSSGGRRPEAFF. In DNA, the CDR3 is TGTGCCAGCAGTTCAGGAGGGAGGCGTCCTGAAGCTTTCTTT.

CDR3 in DNA: TGTGCCAGCAGTTATGGACAGTCGGATCAGCCCCAGCATTTT. Translation: CASSYGQSDQPQHF. The chain is built from TRBV6-5 and TRBJ1-5, with D tentatively TRBD1 (6 bases). Trimming removed 3 bases from V and 5 bases from J, with 11 bases in between. The CDR3 is 14 amino acids. Germline assignment: CDR1 MNHEY and CDR2 SVGAGI.

CDR3 sequence: CATSRDPPGHQKLATGNTIYF. CDR3 coding DNA: TGTGCCACCAGCAGAGATCCCCCGGGACACCAAAAACTCGCAACTGGAAACACCATATATTTT. The chain has TRBV15 and TRBJ1-3, with D perhaps matching TRBD1 (6 bases). Between the trimmed V and J ends, which lost 0 bases and 2 bases, there was a span of 26 bases. Looked up from germline, CDR1 is LNHNV and CDR2 is YYDKDF (reference sequence). CDR3 length equals 21 residues. The variable domain in full, with the rest retrieved from reference TRBV15 and TRBJ1-3, is DAMVIQNPRYQVTQFGKPVTLSCSQTLNHNVMYWYQQKSSQAPKLLFHYYDKDFNNEADTPDNFQSRRPNTSFCFLDIRSPGLGDTAMYLCATSRDPPGHQKLATGNTIYFGEGSWLTVV.

This sequence joins TRBV6-2 or TRBV6-3 and TRBJ2-3, with D possibly being TRBD2 (5 bases). The V and J ends lost 0 bases and 2 bases respectively, with 15 bases between them. CDR1 is MNHEY and CDR2 is SVGEGT in the germline V gene. The CDR3 is 17 residues long. CDR3 DNA: TGTGCCAGCAGTTACTCGAGGGTCTCCGGATACACAGATACGCAGTATTTT. Amino acid sequence: CASSYSRVSGYTDTQYF.

The chain couples TRBV24-1 to TRBJ2-5; D is possibly TRBD1 (6 bases). Germline assignment: CDR1 KGHDR and CDR2 SFDVKD. Trimming removed 5 bases at V and 2 bases at J, with 17 bases between. This CDR3 region has 16 residues. CDR3 residues: CATSGRGPTLQETQYF. In nucleotides, the CDR3 is TGTGCCACCAGTGGCAGGGGCCCTACATTACAAGAGACCCAGTACTTC.

This chain connects TRBV5-6 to TRBJ1-1; D is uncertain. The CDR3 extends over 15 amino acids. In germline, CDR1 is SGHDT, CDR2 YYEEEE. Deletions cut 4 bases from V and 0 bases from J, with 13 bases between. CDR3 sequence reads: CASSPLQLMNTEAFF. The CDR3 DNA sequence: TGTGCCAGCAGCCCTTTACAGCTCATGAACACTGAAGCTTTCTTT. Full variable domain (remainder filled in from reference TRBV5-6 and TRBJ1-1): DAGVTQSPTHLIKTRGQQVTLRCSPKSGHDTVSWYQQALGQGPQFIFQYYEEEERQRGNFPDRFSGHQFPNYSSELNVNALLLGDSALYLCASSPLQLMNTEAFFGQGTRLTVV.

The rearrangement uses TRBV24-1 and TRBJ2-7; 7 bases are a match to TRBD2. V trimming: 0 bases; J trimming: 3 bases; junction bases outside the gene matches: 16. The CDR3 runs 19 residues. Germline V lookup: CDR1 KGHDR, CDR2 SFDVKD. The CDR3: CATSDLFMSSEKRDYEQYF. The CDR3 DNA follows: TGTGCCACCAGTGATTTGTTTATGTCTAGCGAAAAGCGGGACTACGAGCAGTACTTC.

This clone was detected ten times or more. The CDR3 DNA sequence: TGTGCCAGCAACGACTCCGGGAGGAGGAACACTGAAGCTTTCTTT. Its translation: CASNDSGRRNTEAFF. The V and J genes are TRBV27 and TRBJ1-1; D ambiguous. Trimming removed 7 bases at V and 1 base at J, with 16 bases between. This CDR3 is 15 amino acids long. CDR1 is MNHEY and CDR2 is SMNVEV in the germline V gene (reference sequence).

There are a few counts of this clone. The chain recombines TRBV5-7 with TRBJ1-5; D possibly corresponds to TRBD1 (6 bases). TRBV5-7 has ORF status, its function being uncertain. Trimming shortened V by 2 bases and J by 5 bases, and 14 bases separated the two germline ends. The CDR3 is 15 amino acids. The CDR3 reads CASSLRRDIHQPQHF. The DNA of the CDR3 is TGTGCCAGCAGCTTACGTCGGGACATTCATCAGCCCCAGCATTTT.

This chain links TRBV19 with TRBJ1-5, with 7 bases that match TRBD1. This CDR3 is 15 amino acids long. Germline assignment: CDR1 LNHDA and CDR2 SQIVND (reference sequence). Losses at the gene ends were 4 bases for V and 6 bases for J; bases not matched to a gene: 9. The CDR3 region has the DNA TGTGCCAGTAGTACGGGGACAGCGGTTGGTCAGCCCCAGCATTTT. Amino acid sequence: CASSTGTAVGQPQHF. Full variable domain (rest looked up from reference TRBV19 and TRBJ1-5): DGGITQSPKYLFRKEGQNVTLSCEQNLNHDAMYWYRQDPGQGLRLIYYSQIVNDFQKGDIAEGYSVSREKKESFPLTVTSAQKNPTAFYLCASSTGTAVGQPQHFGDGTRLSIL.

The gene calls are TRBV24-1 and TRBJ1-1; D uncertain. From germline, CDR1 is KGHDR and CDR2 SFDVKD. Trimming left V 4 bases short and J 0 bases short, with 5 bases between. The CDR3 is 13 amino acids. The CDR3 sequence: CATSDSMNTEAFF. The CDR3, as DNA: TGTGCCACCAGTGACTCTATGAACACTGAAGCTTTCTTT.

V and J are TRBV3-1 (or the pseudogene TRBV3-2) and TRBJ1-5; a possible D gene is TRBD1 (6 bases). Germline V lookup: CDR1 LGHDT, CDR2 YNNKEL (reference sequence). The CDR3 loop spans 15 amino acids. Trimming removed 5 bases at V and 4 bases at J, with 15 bases between. Here the CDR3 reads CASSSTGRGNQPQHF. The CDR3 bases are TGTGCCAGCAGCTCCACAGGGAGGGGGAATCAGCCCCAGCATTTT.

The chain has TRBV3-1 (or the pseudogene TRBV3-2) and TRBJ2-7, with TRBD2 identical over 10 bases. In germline, CDR1 is LGHDT, CDR2 YNNKEL (reference sequence). Losses at the gene ends were 3 bases for V and 5 bases for J; bases not matched to a gene: 19. The CDR3 covers 19 residues. The CDR3 loop is CASSQAPNPPGTSVHEQYF. CDR3 in DNA: TGTGCCAGCAGCCAGGCCCCTAACCCGCCCGGGACTAGCGTCCACGAGCAGTACTTC.

The rearrangement joins TRBV13 to TRBJ2-2; D is unclear. Germline V gene lookup returns CDR1 PRHDT and CDR2 FYEKMQ (reference sequence). The CDR3 is 13 residues long. V lost 5 bases and J 1 base, leaving 5 bases between the germline ends. The CDR3: CASSLRNTGELFF. For the CDR3, the DNA is TGTGCCAGCAGCCTCCGGAACACCGGGGAGCTGTTTTTT.